These 22 T cell receptor beta chains share one sample of origin, sequenced in a study of T cell responses to AZD1222 COVID-19 vaccine. Repertoires were generated with immunoSEQ multiplex PCR, while TCRdb's copy carries only in-frame clones and drops some. The sample lists about 120,000 clones, 85% to 90% occurring once. Specimen: peripheral blood, collected on day 0 of AZD1222 vaccination. The receptor set was obtained from an adult in good health.

The J gene is TRBJ2-7, the V gene TRBV7-3, with TRBD1 identical over 10 bases. CDR1 is SGHTA and CDR2 is FQGTGA in the germline V gene. The J segment lost 4 bases and the V segment lost 3 bases, leaving 3 bases of the junction unmatched. CDR3 length: 14 amino acids. CDR3 sequence: CASSLTGGEYEQYF. In nucleotides, the CDR3 is TGTGCCAGCAGCTTGACAGGGGGCGAGTACGAGCAGTACTTC.

This clone was counted between two and nine times. V gene TRBV19 combines with J gene TRBJ1-1; D might be TRBD1 (5 bases). Germline V CDR1 and CDR2: LNHDA, SQIVND (reference sequence). V lost 3 bases and J 4 bases, leaving 18 bases between the germline ends. The CDR3 totals 16 residues. In nucleotides, the CDR3 is TGTGCCAGTAGTATCTCATCCCCCAGGAGGGGCACTGAAGCTTTCTTT. Its translation is CASSISSPRRGTEAFF.

This sequence joins TRBV4-1 and TRBJ2-1; the match to TRBD2 covers 8 bases. Germline V gives CDR1 MGHRA, CDR2 YSYEKL. The CDR3 is 15 amino acids. J gave up 6 bases and V 3 bases, and 7 bases lay outside the gene matches. CDR3 nucleotide sequence: TGCGCCAGCAGCCAGGTTAGCGGGGTTCGCAATGAGCAGTTCTTC. Amino acids: CASSQVSGVRNEQFF.

Only a few counts were recorded for this clone. The genes are TRBV6-2 or TRBV6-3 and TRBJ1-5; D is uncertain. The CDR3 spans 13 residues. The germline CDR1 and CDR2 sequences are MNHEY and SVGEGT. V was pared by 4 bases and J by 6 bases, with 10 bases between. CDR3 nucleotide sequence: TGTGCCAGCAGTTTGATGGCAGGTCAGCCCCAGCATTTT. It encodes CASSLMAGQPQHF.

The chain carries TRBV5-1 and TRBJ2-7; 7 bases map to TRBD2. Germline CDR1 SGHRS, CDR2 YFSETQ. The CDR3 covers 14 residues. Trimming at V came to 2 bases and at J to 4 bases, leaving 6 bases not matched to a gene. In DNA form, the CDR3 reads TGCGCCAGCAGCTTCGTTGGGGAGGGGTACGAGCAGTACTTC. Protein: CASSFVGEGYEQYF.

The rearrangement joins TRBV7-2 to TRBJ1-6; D is perhaps TRBD1 (5 bases). The CDR3 sequence is 15 residues long. V dropped 4 bases and J dropped 7 bases, with 14 bases sitting between them. The germline CDR1 and CDR2 sequences are SGHTA and FQGNSA. CDR3 bases: TGTGCCAGCAGCTCTGCCCGCAGGGTAAATTCACCCCTCCACTTT. This translates into CASSSARRVNSPLHF.

This clone was observed a single time. J is TRBJ1-2 and V is TRBV4-1; D gene uncertain. The CDR3 runs to 13 residues. Germline V gene data show CDR1 as MGHRA and CDR2 as YSYEKL. V gave up 2 bases and J gave up 4 bases, with 8 bases separating them. CDR3 sequence reads: CASSQIGIYGYTF. The CDR3 DNA is TGCGCCAGCAGCCAAATAGGAATCTATGGCTACACCTTC.

The J gene is TRBJ2-6, the V gene TRBV29-1, with unresolved D. CDR1 and CDR2 from the germline V gene are SQVTM and ANQGSEA. With 6 bases removed from V and 4 bases from J, the gap between germline ends came to 7 bases. This CDR3 has 12 amino acids. CDR3 amino acids: CSVKTGANVLTF. For the CDR3, the DNA is TGCAGCGTAAAGACCGGGGCCAACGTCCTGACTTTC.

The chain is built from TRBV30 and TRBJ1-1; D is unclear. The V gene's germline CDR1 is GTSNPN and CDR2 SVGIG (reference sequence). The CDR3 extends over 13 amino acids. The ends were cut back, 2 bases at V and 8 bases at J, with 15 bases in the middle. CDR3 coding DNA: TGTGCCTGGAGTATACTAGGCGGGCAAGAAGCTTTCTTT. Translation: CAWSILGGQEAFF.

The V and J genes are TRBV28 and TRBJ1-1; a weak D match, TRBD1 (5 bases). V was clipped by 3 bases and J by 0 bases, with 14 bases between them. Germline CDR1 is MDHEN and CDR2 is SYDVKM. This CDR3 has 16 residues. CDR3 in DNA: TGTGCCAGCAGTTTCCTTTCGACAGAGATGAACACTGAAGCTTTCTTT. It is translated as CASSFLSTEMNTEAFF.

This chain connects TRBV5-4 to TRBJ2-6, with a tentative D call TRBD2 (5 bases). This CDR3 region has 16 residues. Germline CDR1 SGHNT, CDR2 YYREEE (reference sequence). V shed 2 bases and J shed 2 bases, with 11 bases lying between them. The DNA for the CDR3 is TGTGCCAGCAGCTTTTATTCGGGGACTGGGGCCAACGTCCTGACTTTC. This gives the protein CASSFYSGTGANVLTF.

V and J are TRBV29-1 and TRBJ2-7; 8 nucleotides line up with TRBD1. With 2 bases clipped from V and 0 bases from J, the junction kept 12 bases outside the gene matches. CDR1 and CDR2 from the germline V gene are SQVTM and ANQGSEA. The CDR3 extends over 17 amino acids. The CDR3 here is CSVEPARQGRSSYEQYF. CDR3 nucleotide sequence: TGCAGCGTTGAACCGGCCCGACAGGGGAGAAGCTCCTACGAGCAGTACTTC.

The genes are TRBV19 and TRBJ2-2; 10 bases line up with TRBD2. Germline values: CDR1 LNHDA, CDR2 SQIVND (reference sequence). The CDR3 runs 17 residues. J lost 4 bases, V lost 5 bases, and 10 bases had no gene match. The CDR3 DNA reads TGTGCCAGTAGTCTCCTGGGGTCTAGCGGGGGCACCGGGGAGCTGTTTTTT. Translating gives CASSLLGSSGGTGELFF.

The chain is built from TRBV27 and TRBJ1-6; 7 bases fit TRBD1. Per the germline V gene, CDR1 is MNHEY and CDR2 is SMNVEV (reference sequence). V shed 3 bases and J 4 bases; nucleotides not matched to a gene: 9. The CDR3 is made up of 17 amino acids. CDR3 DNA sequence: TGTGCCAGCAGTTTTTCCGCTCACAGGGGATATAATTCACCCCTCCACTTT. Its protein product is CASSFSAHRGYNSPLHF.

There are a few counts of this clone. This chain connects TRBV7-2 to TRBJ2-7, with 9 bases fitting TRBD2. The CDR3 is 14 amino acids. The V gene end was trimmed by 1 base and the J gene end by 6 bases; junction bases not matched to a gene: 4. Germline loops: CDR1 SGHTA, CDR2 FQGNSA. This chain's CDR3 is CASSLEGLATEQYF. The CDR3 nucleotides are TGTGCCAGCAGCTTAGAGGGACTAGCTACCGAGCAGTACTTC.

This clone appeared a single time. The J gene is TRBJ2-7, the V gene TRBV18; 7 bases are a match to TRBD1. CDR3 length: 14 residues. Germline V gene lookup returns CDR1 KGHSH and CDR2 LQKENI. With 3 bases clipped from V and 3 bases from J, the junction kept 5 bases outside the gene matches. CDR3 sequence (DNA): TGTGCCAGCTCACCCGGACAGGACCTCTACGAGCAGTACTTC. Its translation: CASSPGQDLYEQYF.

This chain joins TRBV27 and TRBJ1-1, with 10 bases aligning to TRBD1. CDR1 MNHEY and CDR2 SMNVEV come from the germline V gene (reference sequence). CDR3 length: 17 amino acids. The V and J ends lost 3 bases and 1 base, in that order; junction bases with no gene match: 8. CDR3 sequence: CASSFSSTGGGNTEAFF. The DNA of the CDR3 is TGTGCCAGCAGTTTTTCATCGACAGGGGGCGGGAACACTGAAGCTTTCTTT.

The chain carries TRBV28 and TRBJ1-5; D is unresolved. This CDR3 region has 14 residues. Deletions cut 6 bases from V and 6 bases from J, with 15 bases between. The germline V gene has CDR1 MDHEN and CDR2 SYDVKM. CDR3 sequence reads: CASSSHMGGQPQHF. As DNA, the CDR3 is TGTGCCAGCAGCTCACATATGGGCGGTCAGCCCCAGCATTTT.

The chain has TRBV12-5 and TRBJ1-2; 9 positions agree with TRBD1. CDR1 and CDR2 (germline): LGHNT, FRNRAP. CDR3 length: 15 residues. The J segment lost 13 bases and the V segment lost 5 bases, leaving 17 bases of the junction unmatched. CDR3 loop: CASGEHRGRSGFVTF. The CDR3 DNA is TGTGCTAGTGGTGAACACAGGGGGCGTTCGGGGTTCGTCACCTTC.

The chain has TRBV5-1 and TRBJ1-1; 7 positions agree with TRBD1. The CDR3 totals 13 residues. Germline lookup yields CDR1 SGHRS and CDR2 YFSETQ. V gave up 4 bases and J gave up 3 bases; unmatched junction bases: 3. The CDR3 loop is CASSPQGDTEAFF. The CDR3 DNA is TGCGCCAGCAGCCCTCAGGGGGACACTGAAGCTTTCTTT.

The V gene is TRBV10-3, the J gene TRBJ1-2; 7 positions agree with TRBD1. This CDR3 spans 15 amino acids. The V and J ends lost 6 bases and 7 bases, in that order; junction bases with no gene match: 14. The V gene's germline CDR1 is ENHRY and CDR2 SYGVKD. This CDR3 is CAISSRQGYGSGYTF. For the CDR3, the DNA is TGTGCCATCAGCAGCCGACAGGGATACGGCTCTGGCTACACCTTC.

The chain couples TRBV2 to TRBJ1-3; D uncertain. The germline V and J ends were trimmed by 8 bases and 4 bases, with 9 bases remaining between them. Germline CDR1 reads SNHLY; CDR2 reads FYNNEI. The CDR3 runs 12 residues. The CDR3 here is CASLVRGNTIYF. The CDR3 nucleotides are TGTGCCAGCCTGGTACGGGGAAACACCATATATTTT.